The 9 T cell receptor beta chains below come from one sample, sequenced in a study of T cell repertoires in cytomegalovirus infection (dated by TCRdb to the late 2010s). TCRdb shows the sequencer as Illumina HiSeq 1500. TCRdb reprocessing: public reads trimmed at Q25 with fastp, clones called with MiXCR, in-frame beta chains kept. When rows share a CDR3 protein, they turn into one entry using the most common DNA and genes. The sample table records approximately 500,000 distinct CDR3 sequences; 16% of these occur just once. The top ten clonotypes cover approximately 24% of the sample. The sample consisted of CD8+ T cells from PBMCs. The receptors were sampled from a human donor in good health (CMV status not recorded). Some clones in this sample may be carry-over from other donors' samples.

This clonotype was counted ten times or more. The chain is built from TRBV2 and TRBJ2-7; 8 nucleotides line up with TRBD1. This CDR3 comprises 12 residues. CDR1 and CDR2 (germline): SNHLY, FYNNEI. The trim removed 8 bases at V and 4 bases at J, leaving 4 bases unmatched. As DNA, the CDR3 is TGTGCCAGCCGACAGGGGCCGTACGAGCAGTACTTC. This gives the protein CASRQGPYEQYF.

CDR3 residues: CASSESQRSKNIQYF. The CDR3 bases are TGTGCCAGCAGTGAATCCCAGCGATCCAAAAACATTCAGTACTTC. This chain links TRBV25-1 with TRBJ2-4, with D hard to call. Germline lookup yields CDR1 MGHDK and CDR2 SYGVNS. This CDR3 comprises 15 residues. Trimming shortened V by 1 base and J by 2 bases, and 9 bases separated the two germline ends.

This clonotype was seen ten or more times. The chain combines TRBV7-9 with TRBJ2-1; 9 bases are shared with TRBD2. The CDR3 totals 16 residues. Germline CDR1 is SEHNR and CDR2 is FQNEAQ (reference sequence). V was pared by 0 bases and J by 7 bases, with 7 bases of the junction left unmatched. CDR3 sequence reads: CASSLAAGGPKNEQFF. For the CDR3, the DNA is TGTGCCAGCAGCTTAGCGGCGGGAGGGCCGAAGAATGAGCAGTTCTTC.

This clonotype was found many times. The DNA of the CDR3 is TGTGCCAGCAGTCATGGGGGAGACACTGAAGCTTTCTTT. Amino acids: CASSHGGDTEAFF. The gene calls are TRBV27 and TRBJ1-1; a weak D match, TRBD1 (5 bases). Deletions cut 5 bases from V and 3 bases from J, with 10 bases between. CDR1 is MNHEY and CDR2 is SMNVEV in the germline V gene (reference sequence). The CDR3 sequence is 13 residues long.

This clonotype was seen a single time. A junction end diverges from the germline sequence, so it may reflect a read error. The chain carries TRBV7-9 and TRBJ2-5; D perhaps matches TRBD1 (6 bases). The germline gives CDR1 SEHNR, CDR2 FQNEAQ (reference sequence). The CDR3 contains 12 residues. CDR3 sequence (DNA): TGTACCAGCCAGACAGGCCAAGAGACCCAGTACTTC. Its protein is CTSQTGQETQYF.

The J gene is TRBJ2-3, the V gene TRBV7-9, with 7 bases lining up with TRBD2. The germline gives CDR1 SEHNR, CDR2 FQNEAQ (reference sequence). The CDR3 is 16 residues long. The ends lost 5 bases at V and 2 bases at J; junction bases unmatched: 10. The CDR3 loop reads CASSEVERDSTDTQYF. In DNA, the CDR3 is TGTGCCAGCAGCGAAGTAGAGCGGGACTCCACAGATACGCAGTATTTT. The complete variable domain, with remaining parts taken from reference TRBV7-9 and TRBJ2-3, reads DTGVSQNPRHKITKRGQNVTFRCDPISEHNRLYWYRQTLGQGPEFLTYFQNEAQLEKSRLLSDRFSAERPKGSFSTLEIQRTEQGDSAMYLCASSEVERDSTDTQYFGPGTRLTVL.

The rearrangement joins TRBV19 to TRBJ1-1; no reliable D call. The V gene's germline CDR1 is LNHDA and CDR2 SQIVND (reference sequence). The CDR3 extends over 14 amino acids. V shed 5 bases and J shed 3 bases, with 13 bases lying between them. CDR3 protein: CASSDTGWDTEAFF. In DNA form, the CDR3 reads TGTGCCAGTAGTGACACTGGATGGGACACTGAAGCTTTCTTT.

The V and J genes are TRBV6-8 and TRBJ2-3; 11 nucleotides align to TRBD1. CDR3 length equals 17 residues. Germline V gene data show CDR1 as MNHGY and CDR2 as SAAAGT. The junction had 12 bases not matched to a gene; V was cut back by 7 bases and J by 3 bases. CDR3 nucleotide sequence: TGTGCCAGCAACCTGGAGCCGGGACAGGGGGATACAGATACGCAGTATTTT. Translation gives CASNLEPGQGDTDTQYF.

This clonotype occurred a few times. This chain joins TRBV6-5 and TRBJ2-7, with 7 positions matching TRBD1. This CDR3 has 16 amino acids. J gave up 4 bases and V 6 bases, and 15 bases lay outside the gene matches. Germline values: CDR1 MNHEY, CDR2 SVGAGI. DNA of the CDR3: TGTGCCAGCAGCCCACGGGGACAGCTGACAGATTACGAGCAGTACTTC. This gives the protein CASSPRGQLTDYEQYF.